Listed below are T cell receptor beta chains from one sample, sequenced in a study of blood T cells in healthy people across ages. MiXCR was run by TCRdb on the 5' RACE reads, yielding one entry per CDR3 protein. Of nearly 800,000 distinct CDR3 sequences listed, roughly 25% are singletons. These data also featured in a second study, about T cells of mothers and their children.

Material for sequencing was blood. The receptors were gathered from a boy between 10 and 17 years old in good health. Each CDR3 is given with its conserved first and last residue. Fields, in order: J gene, V gene, clone size, CDR3 protein. Expanded clones get a size class; other rows say once, few or many, or leave the size out.

j_gene: TRBJ2-7
v_gene: TRBV19
abundance: -
CDR3aa: CASSIDGLRQGANEQYF

j_gene: TRBJ2-5
v_gene: TRBV9
abundance: -
CDR3aa: CASSVDGTQGETQYF

j_gene: TRBJ2-1
v_gene: TRBV29-1
abundance: -
CDR3aa: CSVKDYNEQFF

j_gene: TRBJ1-5
v_gene: TRBV19
abundance: few
CDR3aa: CASSDGTVDQPQHF

j_gene: TRBJ1-1
v_gene: TRBV28
abundance: few
CDR3aa: CASSLWENTEAFF

j_gene: TRBJ2-3
v_gene: TRBV4-1
abundance: many
CDR3aa: CASSLGGEIDTQYF

j_gene: TRBJ1-5
v_gene: TRBV6-5
abundance: -
CDR3aa: CASSYFPRNRTNQPQHF

j_gene: TRBJ2-6
v_gene: TRBV6-1
abundance: few
CDR3aa: CASSEAATGANVLTF

j_gene: TRBJ1-1
v_gene: TRBV7-9
abundance: few
CDR3aa: CASSREGRQAFF

j_gene: TRBJ2-5
v_gene: TRBV7-6
abundance: -
CDR3aa: CASSLEGRGGTQYF

j_gene: TRBJ2-7
v_gene: TRBV12-3/TRBV12-4
abundance: few
CDR3aa: CASSHGGLRYEQYF

j_gene: TRBJ2-3
v_gene: TRBV4-2
abundance: once
CDR3aa: CASSQDLPGGPSTDTQYF

j_gene: TRBJ1-4
v_gene: TRBV5-6
abundance: few
CDR3aa: CASSPFRVRLYDEKLFF

j_gene: TRBJ2-3
v_gene: TRBV3-1
abundance: -
CDR3aa: CASSLAGETDTQYF

j_gene: TRBJ1-1
v_gene: TRBV6-5
abundance: few
CDR3aa: CASSYRSVGWVEAFF

j_gene: TRBJ1-5
v_gene: TRBV6-2/TRBV6-3
abundance: few
CDR3aa: CASSSGRWQPQHF

j_gene: TRBJ1-6
v_gene: TRBV10-3
abundance: -
CDR3aa: CAIRGWDSPLHF

j_gene: TRBJ2-5
v_gene: TRBV28
abundance: -
CDR3aa: CASSFGSHKTQHF

j_gene: TRBJ2-5
v_gene: TRBV2
abundance: few
CDR3aa: CASSESIGPQETQYF

j_gene: TRBJ2-1
v_gene: TRBV6-2/TRBV6-3
abundance: few
CDR3aa: CASSYEGGYNEQFF

j_gene: TRBJ1-2
v_gene: TRBV14
abundance: few
CDR3aa: CASSLQGINDGYTF

j_gene: TRBJ1-1
v_gene: TRBV19
abundance: -
CDR3aa: CASSRLGLTEAFF

j_gene: -
v_gene: TRBV28
abundance: -
CDR3aa: CASSFAYRRPSYEQYF

j_gene: TRBJ2-5
v_gene: TRBV7-9
abundance: -
CDR3aa: CASSPRGDTEETQYF

j_gene: TRBJ1-4
v_gene: TRBV18
abundance: few
CDR3aa: CASSPQRLEANEKLFF

j_gene: TRBJ1-2
v_gene: TRBV3-1
abundance: -
CDR3aa: CASSQDWEGRLNYGYTF

j_gene: TRBJ2-3
v_gene: TRBV27
abundance: -
CDR3aa: CASSYQGTDTQYF

j_gene: TRBJ1-1
v_gene: TRBV6-5
abundance: few
CDR3aa: CASSEQGWGTEAFF